The 27 T cell receptor beta chains presented below share a single source sample, sequenced in a study of shared clonotypes between healthy human individuals. The method was immunoSEQ multiplex PCR; TCRdb's version includes in-frame clones alone and lacks a portion of them. The sample records approximately 2.5 million clones, roughly 92% being singletons. The sample was naive CD4+ T cells sorted from blood. The subset: CD45RA+ positively selected. These receptors were collected from a man younger than 30 in good health.

The gene calls are TRBV6-5 and TRBJ2-7, with D maybe TRBD1 (6 bases). The CDR3 totals 15 residues. From germline, CDR1 is MNHEY and CDR2 SVGAGI. V was trimmed by 0 bases and J by 3 bases, leaving 12 bases between them. As DNA, the CDR3 is TGTGCCAGCAGTTACTCGACCACAGGGTTCTACGAGCAGTACTTC. Translating gives CASSYSTTGFYEQYF.

A single count supports this clone. The rearrangement uses TRBV10-1 and TRBJ2-5; D may be TRBD1 or TRBD2 (5 bases each). The CDR3 covers 13 residues. Trimming cost V 5 bases and J 5 bases, with 12 bases left between them. Germline CDR1 WNHNN, CDR2 SYGVQD (reference sequence). The CDR3 DNA reads TGCGCCAGCAGTCGAGCCAGGGAGGAGACCCAGTACTTC. It specifies CASSRAREETQYF.

The rearrangement uses TRBV4-1 and TRBJ2-3, with D hard to call. The length of the CDR3 is 13 residues. Germline V CDR1 and CDR2: MGHRA, YSYEKL. V lost 2 bases to trimming and J lost 7 bases, with 10 bases between them. The CDR3 coding sequence is TGCGCCAGCAGCCAATTGGGCCTTAATACGCAGTATTTT. This translates into CASSQLGLNTQYF.

V gene TRBV30 combines with J gene TRBJ2-5; D is unresolved. The closer fit of TRBJ2-7 to the DNA end suggests the J call may be wrong. CDR3 length: 13 amino acids. Germline values: CDR1 GTSNPN, CDR2 SVGIG (reference sequence). CDR3 residues: CAWKATGTYEQYF. The CDR3 DNA is TGTGCCTGGAAGGCCACTGGTACCTACGAGCAGTACTTC.

The V call is TRBV19, the J call TRBJ1-5; the D is unclear. Deletions cut 0 bases from V and 9 bases from J, with 6 bases between. Looked up from germline, CDR1 is LNHDA and CDR2 is SQIVND (reference sequence). This CDR3 has 12 amino acids. The CDR3, as DNA: TGTGCCAGTAGTATAGATCGTTGGCCCCAGCATTTT. Protein: CASSIDRWPQHF.

Worth noting for this clone: The identical CDR3 is also encoded by other nucleotide sequences in the sample. The rearrangement uses TRBV5-4 and TRBJ2-5, with 15 bases that match TRBD2. CDR1 is SGHNT and CDR2 is YYREEE in the germline V gene (reference sequence). The CDR3 extends over 16 amino acids. The V and J ends lost 4 bases and 1 base, in that order; junction bases with no gene match: 2. CDR3 in amino acids: CASSQGLAGGQETQYF. In DNA form, the CDR3 reads TGTGCCAGCAGCCAGGGACTAGCGGGGGGCCAAGAGACCCAGTACTTC.

The CDR3 loop reads CSVWDREHGYTF. In DNA form, the CDR3 reads TGCAGCGTATGGGACAGGGAACATGGCTACACCTTC. The chain combines TRBV29-1 with TRBJ1-2; 9 nucleotides agree with TRBD1. V trimming: 6 bases; J trimming: 6 bases; junction bases outside the gene matches: 5. The CDR3 contains 12 residues. Germline CDR1 reads SQVTM; CDR2 reads ANQGSEA. Using reference TRBV29-1 and TRBJ1-2 for the parts outside the CDR3, the full variable domain is SAVISQKPSRDICQRGTSLTIQCQVDSQVTMMFWYRQQPGQSLTLIATANQGSEATYESGFVIDKFPISRPNLTFSTLTVSNMSPEDSSIYLCSVWDREHGYTFGSGTRLTVV.

The gene calls are TRBV5-1 and TRBJ2-2; D is perhaps TRBD1 or TRBD2 (6 bases each). Trimming cost V 9 bases and J 0 bases, with 18 bases left between them. The CDR3 covers 16 residues. Germline lookup yields CDR1 SGHRS and CDR2 YFSETQ. The CDR3 DNA is TGCGCCACCGGCACTGGGGGGACAACGAACACCGGGGAGCTGTTTTTT. Translation gives CATGTGGTTNTGELFF.

This chain uses TRBV4-1 with TRBJ2-3; 11 nucleotides line up with TRBD2. The CDR3 sequence is 17 residues long. From germline, CDR1 is MGHRA and CDR2 YSYEKL. V was clipped by 1 base and J by 6 bases; unmatched bases: 9. The CDR3 region is CASSQGLAGRLGDTQYF. The CDR3 coding sequence is TGCGCCAGCAGCCAAGGACTAGCGGGGAGGTTGGGGGATACGCAGTATTTT.

This chain uses TRBV9 with TRBJ2-7, with D maybe TRBD2 (6 bases). Trimming left V 3 bases short and J 1 base short, with 17 bases between. The CDR3 consists of 16 residues. Per germline, CDR1 SGDLS and CDR2 YYNGEE. The CDR3: CASSGDSSHISYEQYF. In DNA, the CDR3 is TGTGCCAGCAGCGGGGACTCCTCCCACATTTCCTACGAGCAGTACTTC. Filled out from reference TRBV9 and TRBJ2-7, the complete variable domain reads DSGVTQTPKHLITATGQRVTLRCSPRSGDLSVYWYQQSLDQGLQFLIQYYNGEERAKGNILERFSAQQFPDLHSELNLSSLELGDSALYFCASSGDSSHISYEQYFGPGTRLTVT.

V usage is TRBV2 and J usage is TRBJ1-2; no firm D call. Trimming left V 0 bases short and J 6 bases short, with 8 bases between. The CDR3 covers 13 residues. The V gene's germline CDR1 is SNHLY and CDR2 FYNNEI. CDR3 nucleotides: TGTGCCAGCAGTGAAGCAGGCAGCAATGGCTACACCTTC. It is translated as CASSEAGSNGYTF.

The rearrangement uses TRBV9 and TRBJ1-1; D call uncertain. Germline V lookup: CDR1 SGDLS, CDR2 YYNGEE. The CDR3 runs to 16 residues. Trimming shortened V by 0 bases and J by 0 bases, and 12 bases separated the two germline ends. CDR3 sequence reads: CASSVGPLLVNTEAFF. DNA of the CDR3: TGTGCCAGCAGCGTAGGGCCCCTACTCGTGAACACTGAAGCTTTCTTT.

The genes are TRBV5-1 and TRBJ2-1; TRBD2 aligns across 8 bases. The CDR3 runs to 14 residues. V lost 3 bases, J lost 12 bases, and 11 bases stayed unmatched. Per the germline V gene, CDR1 is SGHRS and CDR2 is YFSETQ. CDR3 region: CASSYSGNGGGQFF. The CDR3 DNA is TGCGCCAGCAGCTATAGCGGGAACGGCGGCGGGCAGTTCTTC.

V is TRBV6-1 and J is TRBJ1-5; 7 bases are a match to TRBD1. The CDR3 loop spans 17 amino acids. V dropped 4 bases and J dropped 2; count of bases not matched to a gene: 11. The germline V gene encodes CDR1 MNHNS and CDR2 SASEGT. DNA for the CDR3: TGTGCCAGCAGTGGGGGCCAGGGGGGAGGCGGCAATCAGCCCCAGCATTTT. It is translated as CASSGGQGGGGNQPQHF.

This chain uses TRBV4-1 with TRBJ1-5; 7 nucleotides agree with TRBD1. CDR1 MGHRA and CDR2 YSYEKL come from the germline V gene. J was trimmed by 3 bases and V by 0 bases; bases with no gene match: 5. The CDR3 has 16 amino acids. The CDR3 nucleotides are TGCGCCAGCAGCCAAGATCAAACAGGGGTCAATCAGCCCCAGCATTTT. Protein: CASSQDQTGVNQPQHF.

The V call is TRBV19, the J call TRBJ2-2; 11 nucleotides agree with TRBD1. The trim removed 6 bases at V and 1 base at J, leaving 4 bases unmatched. This CDR3 contains 16 residues. Germline-derived CDR1 and CDR2 are LNHDA and SQIVND (reference sequence). The CDR3 reads CASSRTGGGNTGELFF. The CDR3 nucleotides are TGTGCCAGTAGCCGGACAGGGGGCGGGAACACCGGGGAGCTGTTTTTT. The variable domain in full, with the rest retrieved from reference TRBV19 and TRBJ2-2, is DGGITQSPKYLFRKEGQNVTLSCEQNLNHDAMYWYRQDPGQGLRLIYYSQIVNDFQKGDIAEGYSVSREKKESFPLTVTSAQKNPTAFYLCASSRTGGGNTGELFFGEGSRLTVL.

This clone appeared once. The V and J genes are TRBV10-3 and TRBJ1-1, with D perhaps TRBD1 (6 bases). V lost 2 bases and J lost 4, with 14 bases in between. Germline V gene lookup returns CDR1 ENHRY and CDR2 SYGVKD. CDR3 length: 15 residues. The CDR3 coding sequence is TGTGCCATCAGTGAGCCGCAGACAGGAAGCACTGAAGCTTTCTTT. The encoded protein is CAISEPQTGSTEAFF.

The chain recombines TRBV7-2 with TRBJ1-3; D may be TRBD1 (6 bases). The length of the CDR3 is 16 residues. Germline V gene data show CDR1 as SGHTA and CDR2 as FQGNSA. Trimming took off 1 base at V and 0 bases at J, with 10 bases between the two ends. CDR3 nucleotides: TGTGCCAGCAGCTTAGACCCGACAGGCTCTGGAAACACCATATATTTT. Its protein product is CASSLDPTGSGNTIYF.

A note on this clone: This CDR3 is also generated by other DNA sequences in the sample. The chain employs TRBV2 and TRBJ1-2; maybe TRBD1 (6 bases). This CDR3 is built from 12 residues. Deletions cut 2 bases from V and 5 bases from J, with 6 bases between. The germline V gene encodes CDR1 SNHLY and CDR2 FYNNEI. The CDR3 loop is CASSEQGYGYTF. The CDR3 bases are TGTGCCAGCAGTGAACAGGGGTATGGCTACACCTTC.

This clone occurred a few times. The chain has TRBV7-9 and TRBJ2-7; a possible D gene is TRBD1 (5 bases). Germline V gene lookup returns CDR1 SEHNR and CDR2 FQNEAQ (reference sequence). The ends were cut back, 6 bases at V and 3 bases at J, with 12 bases in the middle. The CDR3 has 13 residues. This CDR3 is CASRQTESYEQYF. As DNA, the CDR3 is TGTGCCAGCAGACAGACAGAAAGCTACGAGCAGTACTTC.

This clone appeared once. Its ends do not fully match the called genes, so a read error is possible. V gene TRBV5-1 combines with J gene TRBJ2-1, with TRBD1 identical over 9 bases. The CDR3 runs 11 residues. The germline V gene has CDR1 SGHRS and CDR2 YFSETQ. CDR3 sequence (DNA): TGCGCCAGCAAAACCTGGGACAGGGAAATCTTC. Translated: CASKTWDREIF.

This sequence joins TRBV5-1 and TRBJ1-5; 9 nucleotides agree with TRBD1. CDR1 and CDR2 from the germline V gene are SGHRS and YFSETQ. The CDR3 is 19 residues long. V lost 4 bases to trimming and J lost 0 bases; unmatched junction nucleotides: 14. CDR3 protein: CASSVGQGSAGTSNQPQHF. Written as DNA, the CDR3 is TGCGCCAGCAGCGTCGGACAGGGGTCGGCAGGCACTAGCAATCAGCCCCAGCATTTT. Full variable domain (rest looked up from reference TRBV5-1 and TRBJ1-5): KAGVTQTPRYLIKTRGQQVTLSCSPISGHRSVSWYQQTPGQGLQFLFEYFSETQRNKGNFPGRFSGRQFSNSRSEMNVSTLELGDSALYLCASSVGQGSAGTSNQPQHFGDGTRLSIL.

The V call is TRBV5-1, the J call TRBJ2-1; TRBD2 matches 10 bases. CDR1 is SGHRS, CDR2 YFSETQ, per germline. After removal of 0 bases from V and 8 bases from J, the junction contained 5 bases not matched to a gene. This CDR3 has 15 residues. The DNA of the CDR3 is TGCGCCAGCAGCTTGGATCCTAGCGGGAGATATGAGCAGTTCTTC. Translated: CASSLDPSGRYEQFF. Filled out from reference TRBV5-1 and TRBJ2-1, the complete variable domain reads KAGVTQTPRYLIKTRGQQVTLSCSPISGHRSVSWYQQTPGQGLQFLFEYFSETQRNKGNFPGRFSGRQFSNSRSEMNVSTLELGDSALYLCASSLDPSGRYEQFFGPGTRLTVL.

The chain couples TRBV21-1 to TRBJ2-7; the D call of TRBD1 is as the table states it, not checked on the DNA. TRBV21-1 counts as a pseudogene. The CDR3 is 14 amino acids. In DNA form, the CDR3 reads TGTGCCAGCTCCCACCCCGGGACAGGGAGCGAGCAGTACTTC. This codes for CASSHPGTGSEQYF.

The chain joins TRBV27 to TRBJ1-6; tentatively, D is TRBD1 (5 bases). V was pared by 8 bases and J by 10 bases, with 15 bases between. This CDR3 is built from 13 residues. Germline V CDR1 and CDR2: MNHEY, SMNVEV (reference sequence). CDR3 sequence reads: CASVGGVRSPLHF. The DNA for the CDR3 is TGTGCCAGCGTTGGGGGGGTTAGATCACCCCTCCACTTT.

As regards this clone: The sample carries other DNA sequences with the same CDR3. V gene TRBV30 combines with J gene TRBJ2-3, with 7 positions matching TRBD2. This CDR3 is built from 14 residues. V trimming: 2 bases; J trimming: 1 base; junction bases outside the gene matches: 3. CDR1 is GTSNPN and CDR2 is SVGIG in the germline V gene (reference sequence). The CDR3 nucleotides read TGTGCCTGGAGTATTGGGGGGGGCACAGATACGCAGTATTTT. It encodes CAWSIGGGTDTQYF.

The V and J genes are TRBV6-1 and TRBJ1-5, with 7 positions matching TRBD1. V lost 8 bases and J lost 4; bases outside the gene matches: 8. The CDR3 is 14 amino acids. Germline V gene lookup returns CDR1 MNHNS and CDR2 SASEGT. The CDR3 DNA reads TGTGCCAGCTTCGACAGGGCAACGAATCAGCCCCAGCATTTT. This sequence encodes CASFDRATNQPQHF.